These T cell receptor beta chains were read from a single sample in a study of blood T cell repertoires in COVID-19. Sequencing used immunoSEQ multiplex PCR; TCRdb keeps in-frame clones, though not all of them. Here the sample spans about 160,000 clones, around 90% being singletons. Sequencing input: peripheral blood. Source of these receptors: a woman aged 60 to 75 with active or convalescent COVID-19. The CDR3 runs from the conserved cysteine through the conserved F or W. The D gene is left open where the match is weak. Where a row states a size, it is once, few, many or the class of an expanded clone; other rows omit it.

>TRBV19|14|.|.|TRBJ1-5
TGTGCCAGTAGAACCCGGGACTTAAATCAGCCCCAGCATTTT
CASRTRDLNQPQHF
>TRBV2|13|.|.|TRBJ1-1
TGTGCCAGTGGGGGGGAACTGAACACTGAAGCTTTCTTT
CASGGELNTEAFF
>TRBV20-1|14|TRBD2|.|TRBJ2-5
TGCAGTGCTAGTCTAGGTCTAGCGGTGGAGACCCAGTACTTC
CSASLGLAVETQYF
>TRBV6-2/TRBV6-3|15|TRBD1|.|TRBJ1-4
TGTGCCAGCAGTTACGGGACAGGGGGACGCGGAAAACTGTTTTTT
CASSYGTGGRGKLFF
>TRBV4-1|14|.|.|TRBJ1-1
TGCGCCAGCAGCTTTCGGACAAATACACCTGAAGCTTTCTTT
CASSFRTNTPEAFF
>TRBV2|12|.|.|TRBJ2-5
TGTGCCAGCAGCCCAAGCAAGGAGACCCAGTACTTC
CASSPSKETQYF
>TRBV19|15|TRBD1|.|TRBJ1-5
TGTGCCAGTACCATCGGGACAGGGGTTAATCAGCCCCAGCATTTT
CASTIGTGVNQPQHF
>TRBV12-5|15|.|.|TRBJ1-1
TGTGCTAGTGGTTGGACCGGGGGGCCTTACACTGAAGCTTTCTTT
CASGWTGGPYTEAFF
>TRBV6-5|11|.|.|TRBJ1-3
TGTGCCAGCAGTTATAGAAACACCATATATTTT
CASSYRNTIYF
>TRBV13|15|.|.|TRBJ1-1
TGTGCCAGCAGCTTAGGAGGGTGGGGGGACACTGAAGCTTTCTTT
CASSLGGWGDTEAFF
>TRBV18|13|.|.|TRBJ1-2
TGTGCCAGCACTATGGACAGCTCCAGCTTCTACACCTTC
CASTMDSSSFYTF
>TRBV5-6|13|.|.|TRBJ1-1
TGTGCCAGCAGCGACGGACAGAACACTGAAGCTTTCTTT
CASSDGQNTEAFF
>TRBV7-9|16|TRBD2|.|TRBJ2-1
TGTGCCAGCAGCCCCCCAGCGGGGGGGCCCGAGAATGAGCAGTTCTTC
CASSPPAGGPENEQFF
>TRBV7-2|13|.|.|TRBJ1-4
TGTGCCAGCAGTCACAATGAGGGTGAAAAACTGTTTTTT
CASSHNEGEKLFF
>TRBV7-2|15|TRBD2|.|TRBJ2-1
TGTGCCAGCAGCTTAGAATCTAGCGGGGGGGCTCGCATGTTCTTC
CASSLESSGGARMFF
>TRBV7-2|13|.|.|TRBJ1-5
TGTGCCAGCAGCTTAGGTGGGCCCCAGCCCCAGCATTTT
CASSLGGPQPQHF
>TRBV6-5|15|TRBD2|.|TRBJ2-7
TGTGCCAGCAGTCCGGGCGGGGGGACGGCCTACGAGCAGTACTTC
CASSPGGGTAYEQYF
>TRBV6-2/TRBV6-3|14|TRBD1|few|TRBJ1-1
TGTGCCAGCAGTTTTCCCGGGACAGAAACTGAAGCTTTCTTT
CASSFPGTETEAFF
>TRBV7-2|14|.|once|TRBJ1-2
TGTGCCAGCAGCTCTAACCAGGGGCAAAGTGGCTACACCTTC
CASSSNQGQSGYTF
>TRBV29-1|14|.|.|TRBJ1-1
TGCAGCGCCTTACGGTTTCCACCAAACACTGAAGCTTTCTTT
CSALRFPPNTEAFF
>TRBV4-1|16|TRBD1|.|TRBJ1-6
TGCGCCAGCAGCCAAATTCCGACAGGGCCGAATTCACCCCTCCACTTT
CASSQIPTGPNSPLHF
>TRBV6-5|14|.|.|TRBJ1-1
TGTGCCAGCGGGATCTGGGGCATCGGCACTGAAGCTTTCTTT
CASGIWGIGTEAFF
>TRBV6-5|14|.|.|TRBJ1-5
TGTGCCAGCAGTTACTGGGCAGGGGACCAGCCCCAGCATTTT
CASSYWAGDQPQHF
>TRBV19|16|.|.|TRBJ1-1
TGTGCCAGTAGTGACTTTCTATCAGGGATGAAGACTGAAGCTTTCTTT
CASSDFLSGMKTEAFF
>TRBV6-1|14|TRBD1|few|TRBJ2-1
TGTGCCAGCAGTGAGGACAGGGGATCAAATGAGCAGTTCTTC
CASSEDRGSNEQFF
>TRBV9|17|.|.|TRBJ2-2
TGTGCCAGCAGCCGGGATGGAGGGGCCATGAACACCGGGGAGCTGTTTTTT
CASSRDGGAMNTGELFF
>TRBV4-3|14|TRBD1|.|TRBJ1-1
TGCGCCAGCAGCCAAGTGGGGACAGACCGAGAAGCTTTCTTT
CASSQVGTDREAFF
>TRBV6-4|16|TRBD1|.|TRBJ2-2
TGTGCCAGCAGTCGGACAGGGGGCTTCAACACCGGGGAGCTGTTTTTT
CASSRTGGFNTGELFF
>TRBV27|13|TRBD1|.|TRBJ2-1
TGTGCCAGCAGTCCCGACAGGGTATATGAGCAGTTCTTC
CASSPDRVYEQFF
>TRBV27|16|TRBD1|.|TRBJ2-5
TGTGCCAGCAGTTTATTTGAGGGACAGGGTGAAGAGACCCAGTACTTC
CASSLFEGQGEETQYF
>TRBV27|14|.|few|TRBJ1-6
TGTGCCAGCAGTTCGCAGGGGTTTAATTCACCCCTCCACTTT
CASSSQGFNSPLHF
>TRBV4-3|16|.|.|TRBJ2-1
TGCGCCAGCAGCCAAGAGGGTGTGGAGCCCTACAATGAGCAGTTCTTC
CASSQEGVEPYNEQFF
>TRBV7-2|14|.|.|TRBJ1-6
TGTGCCAGCAGCTTACGACAGGTCAATTCACCCCTCCACTTT
CASSLRQVNSPLHF
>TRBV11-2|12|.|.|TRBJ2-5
TGTGCCAGCAGCTTAGATCGGGGGACCCAGTACTTC
CASSLDRGTQYF
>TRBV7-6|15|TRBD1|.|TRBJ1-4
TGTGCCAGCAGCTTAAGACAGGGTCAAAATGAAAAACTGTTTTTT
CASSLRQGQNEKLFF
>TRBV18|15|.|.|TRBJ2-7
TGTGCCAGCTCACCTTTCATTGGACAGGAGGGCGAGCAGTACTTC
CASSPFIGQEGEQYF
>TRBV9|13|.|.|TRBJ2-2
TGTGCCAGCAGCGTAGCTACTAGCGGGGAGCTGTTTTTT
CASSVATSGELFF
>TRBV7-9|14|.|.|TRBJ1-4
TGTGCCAGCACCCTCTCGACAGCTAATGAAAAACTGTTTTTT
CASTLSTANEKLFF
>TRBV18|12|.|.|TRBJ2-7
TGTGCCAGCTCAGAACAGGGCCACGAGCAGTACTTC
CASSEQGHEQYF
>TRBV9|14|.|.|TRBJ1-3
TGTGCCAGCAGCGTAGGGCAGACTGGAAACACCATATATTTT
CASSVGQTGNTIYF
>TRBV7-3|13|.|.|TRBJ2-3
TGTGCCAGCAGCCTGGGACTGACAGATACGCAGTATTTT
CASSLGLTDTQYF
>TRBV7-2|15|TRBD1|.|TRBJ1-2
TGTGCCAGCAGCTCGGGACAGTCCCCGGCCTATGGCTACACCTTC
CASSSGQSPAYGYTF
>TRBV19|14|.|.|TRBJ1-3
TGTGCCAGTAGTGGTTCAGGGTCTGGAAACACCATATATTTT
CASSGSGSGNTIYF
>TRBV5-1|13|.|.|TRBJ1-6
TGCGCCAGCAGCTCCCGATCGGATTCACCCCTCCACTTT
CASSSRSDSPLHF
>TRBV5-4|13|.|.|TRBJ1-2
TGTGCCAGCACCCCCCGTGGGGCGGATGGCTACACCTTC
CASTPRGADGYTF
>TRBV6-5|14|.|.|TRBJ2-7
TGTGCCAGCAGTTACGGGCAGGCCTCCTACGAGCAGTACTTC
CASSYGQASYEQYF
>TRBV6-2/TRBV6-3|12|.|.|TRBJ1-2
TGTGCCAGCAGTTCGAGGATCTATGGCTACACCTTC
CASSSRIYGYTF
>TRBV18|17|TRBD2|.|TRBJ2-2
TGTGCCAGCTCACCTTCCGTAGCGGGGGCGAACACCGGGGAGCTGTTTTTT
CASSPSVAGANTGELFF
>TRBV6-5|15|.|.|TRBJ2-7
TGTGCCAGCAGTTACGGCGCCAGGGGGGCATACGAGCAGTACTTC
CASSYGARGAYEQYF
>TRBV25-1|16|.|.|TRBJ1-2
TGTGCCAGCAGTGAAACAGGGTCCCCCCACAACTATGGCTACACCTTC
CASSETGSPHNYGYTF
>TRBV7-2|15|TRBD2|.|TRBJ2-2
TGTGCCAGCAGCTTTAGCGGGGCCCAAACCGGGGAGCTGTTTTTT
CASSFSGAQTGELFF
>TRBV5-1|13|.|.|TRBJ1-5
TGCGCCAGCAGATCAGGGGTCAATCAGCCCCAGCATTTT
CASRSGVNQPQHF
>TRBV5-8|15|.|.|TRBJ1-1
TGTGCCAGCAGCTCCCGGGACACAAGACACACTGAAGCTTTCTTT
CASSSRDTRHTEAFF
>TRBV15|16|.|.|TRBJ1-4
TGTGCCACCAGCAAGCGGCGGGTTGAAACTAATGAAAAACTGTTTTTT
CATSKRRVETNEKLFF
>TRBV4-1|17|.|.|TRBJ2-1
TGCGCCAGCAGCCAAGATCGAGCCAGGGGAGATTACAATGAGCAGTTCTTC
CASSQDRARGDYNEQFF
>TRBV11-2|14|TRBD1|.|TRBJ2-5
TGTGCCAGCAGCTTAGGAGGGACAGAAGGGACCCAGTACTTC
CASSLGGTEGTQYF
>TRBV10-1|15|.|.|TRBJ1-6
TGCGCCAGCAGTGAGTCGAGGGAGGGAAATTCACCCCTCCACTTT
CASSESREGNSPLHF
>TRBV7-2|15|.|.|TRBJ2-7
TGTGCCAGCAGCTTAGGGGGGGGCGCCTCCTACGAGCAGTACTTC
CASSLGGGASYEQYF
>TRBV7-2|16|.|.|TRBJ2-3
TGTGCCAGCAGCTTAGTCGGTGGCGGGGGCACAGATACGCAGTATTTT
CASSLVGGGGTDTQYF
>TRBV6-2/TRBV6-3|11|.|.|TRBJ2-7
TGTGCCAGCAGTTATCTGTACGAGCAGTACTTC
CASSYLYEQYF